Shown below are 17 T cell receptor beta chains from a single sample sequenced in a study of spatial heterogeneity in lung cancer. TCRdb passed the 5' RACE reads through MiXCR, listing each CDR3 protein once. The sample gives about 23,000 distinct CDR3 sequences, roughly 4.7% of which show up once; 4% to 6.5% is in the top ten. Time point specified: sample taken at primary tumor resection. This specimen consisted of PBMCs, obtained at surgery. The receptors shown here come from a male donor with early-stage non-small cell lung cancer.

This clonotype came up many times. The V call is TRBV4-1, the J call TRBJ2-3, with a possible D match to TRBD2 (5 bases). Germline values: CDR1 MGHRA, CDR2 YSYEKL. The CDR3 runs 15 residues. Trimming took 0 bases from V and 0 from J, leaving 7 bases between them. DNA for the CDR3: TGCGCCAGCAGCCAAGACGGGGTTAGCACAGATACGCAGTATTTT. Amino acid sequence: CASSQDGVSTDTQYF.

This clonotype showed up many times. The chain couples TRBV20-1 to TRBJ2-6; D is possibly TRBD2 (7 bases). V was clipped by 5 bases and J by 1 base, with 18 bases between them. This CDR3 has 17 residues. Germline V gene sequence: CDR1 DFQATT, CDR2 SNEGSKA (reference sequence). CDR3 residues: CSAPGAGDPSGANVLTF. CDR3 nucleotides: TGCAGTGCTCCAGGGGCGGGGGACCCATCTGGGGCCAACGTCCTGACTTTC.

This clonotype is deemed medium-sized. The chain couples TRBV2 to TRBJ2-7; D tentatively fits TRBD1 or TRBD2 (5 bases each). Trimming left V 7 bases short and J 4 bases short, with 20 bases between. The CDR3 spans 15 residues. Germline values: CDR1 SNHLY, CDR2 FYNNEI. For the CDR3, the DNA is TGTGCCAGCAAATTACCGGGACGGAGTAATTACGAGCAGTACTTC. As protein: CASKLPGRSNYEQYF.

The sample holds many counts of this clonotype. The chain has TRBV19 and TRBJ2-5; TRBD2 agrees at 12 bases. The germline V gene encodes CDR1 LNHDA and CDR2 SQIVND (reference sequence). V lost 10 bases, J lost 5 bases, and 11 bases stayed unmatched. The CDR3 covers 15 residues. The CDR3 DNA is TGTGCCACCTCAACGCTCCTAGCGGGAGGGGAGACCCAGTACTTC. It translates to CATSTLLAGGETQYF.

This clonotype was recorded many times. The V and J genes are TRBV7-8 and TRBJ2-3, with D unclear. This CDR3 is built from 12 residues. Germline assignment: CDR1 SGHVS and CDR2 FQNEAQ. V lost 8 bases to trimming and J lost 2 bases, with 8 bases between them. The CDR3 is CASRSTTDTQYF. CDR3 DNA: TGTGCCAGCCGTTCTACCACAGATACGCAGTATTTT.

This clonotype was seen at least ten times. The chain combines TRBV6-2 or TRBV6-3 with TRBJ1-5; D is unresolved. Per germline, CDR1 MNHEY and CDR2 SVGEGT. This CDR3 is built from 15 residues. Deletions cut 6 bases from V and 0 bases from J, with 12 bases between. CDR3 residues: CASRLVRYSNQPQHF. Written as DNA, the CDR3 is TGTGCCAGCAGACTCGTCAGATATAGCAATCAGCCCCAGCATTTT.

This clonotype has a handful of counts. The gene calls are TRBV16 and TRBJ2-7, with D unresolved. The germline V and J ends were trimmed by 3 bases and 0 bases, with 9 bases remaining between them. This CDR3 is 14 amino acids long. Germline-derived CDR1 and CDR2 are KGHSY and FQNENV. CDR3 coding DNA: TGTGCCAGCAGCCACGAACGTACCTCCTACGAGCAGTACTTC. This gives the protein CASSHERTSYEQYF.

Concerning this clonotype itself: Just one base apart from a much larger clone, this may be a read error. The chain is built from TRBV27 and TRBJ2-7; 10 nucleotides line up with TRBD1. This CDR3 contains 14 residues. The V gene's germline CDR1 is MNHEY and CDR2 SMNVEV (reference sequence). CDR3 in amino acids: CVSSRQGASYEQYF. The CDR3 nucleotides read TGTGTCAGCAGTCGACAGGGGGCGAGTTACGAGCAGTACTTC.

This clonotype was counted many times. The chain employs TRBV7-2 and TRBJ2-3; possible D gene TRBD1, 5 bases. Germline values: CDR1 SGHTA, CDR2 FQGNSA. This CDR3 has 14 amino acids. Trimming took 7 bases from V and 5 from J, leaving 16 bases between them. CDR3 sequence: CASTNSRGGDTQYF. The CDR3 DNA sequence: TGTGCCAGCACCAACTCAAGGGGCGGAGATACGCAGTATTTT.

This clonotype was observed many times. The chain combines TRBV28 with TRBJ2-5; 9 positions agree with TRBD1. Germline V gives CDR1 MDHEN, CDR2 SYDVKM. The CDR3 is 17 residues long. The V and J ends lost 5 bases and 6 bases, in that order; junction bases with no gene match: 16. The CDR3 nucleotides read TGTGCCAGCAGTGACCCCCGGGACAGGGCGTCTAAACAGACCCAGTACTTC. As protein: CASSDPRDRASKQTQYF.

This clonotype showed up many times. The CDR3 loop is CASRPYQGVGTEAFF. CDR3 in DNA: TGTGCCAGCAGGCCCTACCAGGGGGTAGGCACTGAAGCTTTCTTT. The chain couples TRBV28 to TRBJ1-1; 7 bases fit TRBD1. Germline lookup yields CDR1 MDHEN and CDR2 SYDVKM. J gave up 4 bases and V 6 bases, and 11 bases lay outside the gene matches. CDR3 length: 15 amino acids.

In this sample, this clonotype turned up many times. The V call is TRBV21-1, the J call TRBJ1-6; the table's D call, TRBD1, has no DNA check behind it. TRBV21-1 is given as a pseudogene. This CDR3 spans 16 amino acids. CDR3 protein: CASSNAQGSYNSPLHF. The CDR3 region has the DNA TGTGCCAGCAGCAATGCACAGGGAAGTTATAATTCACCCCTCCACTTT.

This clonotype is labeled medium-sized. The V gene is TRBV5-1, the J gene TRBJ1-1; TRBD1 matches at 7 bases. Germline-derived CDR1 and CDR2 are SGHRS and YFSETQ. The CDR3 is 17 amino acids. V trimming: 1 base; J trimming: 0 bases; junction bases outside the gene matches: 9. The DNA for the CDR3 is TGCGCCAGCAGCTTGCGCGGGACAGACAGATTGAACACTGAAGCTTTCTTT. It yields the protein CASSLRGTDRLNTEAFF.

This clonotype was seen repeatedly, ten times or more. The chain is built from TRBV4-3 and TRBJ2-3; maybe TRBD2 (5 bases). There are 18 residues in the CDR3. Germline values: CDR1 LGHNA, CDR2 YSLEER. Trimming pared 4 bases from V and 0 bases from J, leaving 20 bases between. For the CDR3, the DNA is TGCGCCAGCAGCCGCCGGGCGGGCGGCGAAGCTAGCACAGATACGCAGTATTTT. This gives the protein CASSRRAGGEASTDTQYF.

For this clonotype: A much larger clone is a single base away; this may be a read error. Because it lacks the conserved phenylalanine or tryptophan at the end, this CDR3 is likely a read error. DNA of the CDR3: TGTGCCAGCTCACCCTCCGGGACTAGTAGCACAGATACGCAGTATTCT. It specifies CASSPSGTSSTDTQYS. This chain uses TRBV18 with TRBJ2-3; 8 positions agree with TRBD2. V gave up 3 bases and J gave up 0 bases; unmatched junction bases: 5. The CDR3 totals 16 residues. The germline V gene encodes CDR1 KGHSH and CDR2 LQKENI.

In its sample, this clonotype ranks as medium-sized (0.01 to 0.1%). The chain couples TRBV9 to TRBJ2-2, with 10 bases identical to TRBD2. This CDR3 contains 19 residues. The germline V gene has CDR1 SGDLS and CDR2 YYNGEE. Trimming removed 0 bases from V and 2 bases from J; junction bases left unmatched: 10. The CDR3 region is CASSVDSSGRPRNTGELFF. The CDR3 region has the DNA TGTGCCAGCAGCGTAGACTCTAGCGGGAGACCAAGAAACACCGGGGAGCTGTTTTTT.

Ten or more counts support this clonotype. This sequence joins TRBV6-2 or TRBV6-3 and TRBJ1-5; no firm D call. Trimming cost V 2 bases and J 6 bases, with 17 bases left between them. Germline V gene data show CDR1 as MNHEY and CDR2 as SVGEGT. The CDR3 runs 16 residues. The CDR3, as DNA: TGTGCCAGCAGTTACGGAATCGGCCAGCGGGGTCAGCCCCAGCATTTT. Its protein product is CASSYGIGQRGQPQHF.